The table lists the clone carrying this T cell receptor (beta chain) with many counts. Its specificity is not known. Time point indicated: technical triplicate 3. In TCRdb, the 5' RACE reads were re-called with MiXCR into one record per CDR3 protein. This table holds about 44,000 distinct CDR3 sequences, 20% to 25% found once. This sample is drawn from a study of neurological immune-mediated disorders. Overall study findings and caveats: Among expanded clones, no CDR3 amino acid sequences were shared across subjects, a pattern suggesting private repertoires in all groups. It was HTLV-1-associated myelopathy that showed the most TCR clonal expansion, while multiple sclerosis showed the least, falling below healthy controls.

Germline-derived CDR1 and CDR2 are SGHRS and YFSETQ. V gave up 0 bases and J gave up 7 bases, with 20 bases separating them. The CDR3 has 16 residues. V is TRBV5-1 and J is TRBJ2-7, with D perhaps TRBD1 (6 bases). The TCR sequence derives from a man in his fifties or sixties with HTLV-1-associated myelopathy (HAM/TSP). Input material: PBMCs. The CDR3 region has the DNA TGCGCCAGCAGCTTGGCTCCGACAGGCAGGGGATATGAGCAGTACTTC. This sequence encodes CASSLAPTGRGYEQYF.